Following are 3 T cell receptor beta chains from one sample sequenced in a study of graft-versus-host responses after intestinal transplantation. Libraries were prepared by immunoSEQ multiplex PCR; TCRdb keeps only in-frame clonotypes and omits some of them. The table shows under 15,000 clones, with about a third occurring only once. Irradiated stimulators labeled with violet dye, 200,000 in number, were plated with 200,000 CFSE-labeled responders. The sequencing here drew on alloreactive CD8+ T cells from a mixed lymphocyte reaction culture, taken before intestinal transplant. Indicated subset: CFSE-low proliferating T cells sorted from approximately 6-day pre-transplant mixed lymphocyte reaction (GvH or HvG direction). These receptor sequences come from a human patient who received an intestinal transplant.

The chain has TRBV7-2 and TRBJ2-7; tentative D call: TRBD2 (6 bases). Deletions cut 5 bases from V and 6 bases from J, with 17 bases between. The CDR3 is 14 amino acids. Per the germline V gene, CDR1 is SGHTA and CDR2 is FQGNSA. The CDR3 nucleotides read TGTGCCAGCAGCCTTTACACGGAGGGTGCCGAGCAGTACTTC. Translated: CASSLYTEGAEQYF.

The chain carries TRBV2 and TRBJ1-5; possibly TRBD1 for D (6 bases). Per germline, CDR1 SNHLY and CDR2 FYNNEI. The CDR3 contains 15 residues. V was trimmed by 7 bases and J by 9 bases, leaving 22 bases between them. The CDR3 protein is CASKASGGDAWPQHF. The CDR3 bases are TGTGCCAGCAAGGCCTCGGGGGGCGACGCGTGGCCCCAGCATTTT.

This clone was found once. One end of the junction fails to match germline, which may point to a read error. The chain couples TRBV28 to TRBJ2-5; D is uncertain. The J call is uncertain, as TRBJ2-7 better fits the DNA end. CDR1 MDHEN and CDR2 SYDVKM come from the germline V gene. This CDR3 is 15 amino acids long. The CDR3 coding sequence is TGTGCCAGCAGCTTATCGATCGCAGGAACCTACGAGCAGTACTTC. Its protein product is CASSLSIAGTYEQYF.